The T cell receptor beta chain described here comes from a study of cytomegalovirus exposure and HLA in healthy donors (dated 2017 in TCRdb). Notes on the research overall: According to an earlier analysis of a few hundred of the donors, roughly 180 million T cells yielded 117 million unique TCR beta sequences and around 280 Gb of sequence data. About 320 gigabases of sequencing data and tens of millions of unique TCR sequences were included in an early release covering roughly 600 HLA-typed donors. Of the 300 to 400 genotyped donors, around 81% fell in the genetic ancestry cluster associated with self-reported Caucasian donors. The aim of the study was to test whether cataloging public T cell receptors could identify signatures of past pathogen exposure. The study used immunosequencing to profile the T cell repertoires of around 600 subjects and linked those repertoires to cytomegalovirus serostatus. Along with the approximately 670-subject first cohort, a separate validation cohort of about 110 different subjects was used. To predict cytomegalovirus infection status, the study combined high-throughput TCR immunosequencing, statistical association of individual TCRs with disease status, and machine learning. To study patterns of TCR occurrence, a later analysis re-analyzed previously published TCR beta repertoires from hundreds of donors and added high-resolution HLA genotyping. In the later analysis, no new phenotypic data were used to find candidate immune exposures; instead, reliance was placed on TCR beta sequences and their occurrence across donors. An earlier analysis of around 540 of the donors applied high-throughput TCR beta sequencing to assess whether each TCR beta V gene segment acted as functional or pseudogenic. Donor age, sex, ethnicity and CMV serostatus were compiled together with the repertoire data. In a later genetic analysis, genome-wide SNP genotypes for 398 of the 666 donors were used, and that subset was treated as a discovery cohort. All discovery cohort repertoires had been generated using a single sequencing platform. HLA typing included class I and class II loci at four-digit resolution. Typing coverage differed by locus: A, B, C, DRB1 and DQB1 were typed in about 620-630 donors, DQA1 in 522, DPA1 in some 570, and DPB1 in 400 to 490. A handful of DR-DQ haplotypes were handled as single units for association and clustering because linkage in the cohort was strong. Among roughly 370 genotyped donors of the cohort, an average of 235,054 unique TCR beta nucleotide sequences were sequenced per donor, around 20% of them non-productive. The paper's findings and limits, for the study overall: The classifier was reported to diagnose cytomegalovirus status with high specificity and sensitivity in both the original cohort and the validation cohort. For the cohort, immune exposure information was limited to CMV serostatus. Most TCR sequences were observed very rarely across donors, whereas some public TCRs were present in many individuals. V-gene and J-gene trimming of TCR beta chains was associated with a missense DCLRE1C variant in a later genetic analysis, and the association was replicated in an independent cohort. A later genetic analysis reported fewer N-insertions in productive TCRs among donors in an Asian-associated ancestry cluster than the 666-donor mean. Correlated functional status among segregating V segments might reflect linkage disequilibrium, but an unknown experimental factor could not be ruled out. Because HLA typing was unavailable for some donors at each locus, only the typed subset was used in association tests. The 87-base-pair reads could not distinguish some IMGT-functional V segments, including TRBV6-2 and TRBV6-3, so those segments were excluded. A group of highly shared sequence variants was considered likely to be a technical artifact of the sequencing pipeline. Because counts were too low, seventeen rarely observed V segments, including chromosome 9 orphons, were excluded from the earlier analysis of some 540 of the donors. At a false discovery rate of 0.05, a later analysis linked about 16,000 TCR beta sequences to specific HLA alleles. Compared with equally common non-associated chains, HLA-associated TCR beta chains in a later analysis were more clonally expanded and had lower generation probabilities. In a later analysis, the rate of TCR association differed among HLA loci, with DRB1 alleles having the most associated TCRs and HLA-C alleles having the fewest. The presence/absence analyses assumed that sequencing depth was roughly uniform across donors, and that assumption may not be true. A further reported finding was that TCR beta sequences accurately predicted the HLA-A and HLA-B alleles for most subjects in the first cohort. Strong co-occurrence of HLA alleles, especially DR and DQ, made assigning TCR associations to individual alleles difficult. In an earlier analysis of under 600 of the donors, most TCR beta V segments were observed in productive rearrangements about 90% or about 30% of the time, broadly matching IMGT annotations. In a later analysis, most CMV-associated TCR beta chains were found to appear HLA-restricted, with HLA associations seemingly driven largely by CMV exposure. Several of the top co-occurrence clusters appeared to be linked to parvovirus B19, influenza, CMV and Epstein-Barr virus, according to a later analysis. A total of some 180 TCR beta chains were listed by the study as associated with cytomegalovirus. It was suggested by the authors that the approach could potentially be generalized to other disease states and immunological phenotypes. In vitro tests confirmed that a few of the cytomegalovirus-associated TCR beta chains recognize cytomegalovirus antigens. In this cohort, only TCR beta chains were sequenced, and detectable features were limited by the absence of alpha or paired-chain data.

Reading the germline V gene gives CDR1 SGHNT and CDR2 YENEEA. The CDR3, cysteine through phenylalanine, is 14 amino acids long. Here the CDR3 DNA is all that survives: 42 bases in frame from base 1. The germline ends are 11 bases apart after V is trimmed by 5 bases and J by 2 bases. Library preparation used the immunoSEQ multiplex PCR assay. The multiplex PCR relied on a mix of 60 forward primers for TCR Vbeta segments and 13 reverse primers for TCR Jbeta segments. A multiplex PCR assay on genomic DNA amplified the CDR3 region of rearranged TCR beta genes. On the Illumina HiSeq System, the amplified TCR beta libraries were sequenced as 87-base-pair reads. Turning to the authors' computational methods: In a later analysis, tens of millions of unique TCR beta chains were counted across the roughly 610 repertoires, and approximately 11 million of these chains were shared by at least two donors. A nearest-neighbor algorithm error-corrected the raw reads and collapsed the reads into unique sequences, merging closely related sequences to remove PCR and sequencing errors. CDR3 sequences were aligned to IMGT reference sequences to assign V, D and J gene segments. For a sequence to be retained, a match of at least six nucleotides was required to both a V gene segment and a J gene segment. Rearrangements were called productive when the CDR3 lacked stop codons and stayed in frame with V and J; all others were non-productive. CDR3 was defined according to IMGT convention as the region running from the second conserved V-encoded cysteine to the conserved J-encoded phenylalanine. Sequences without an unambiguous match to a single V gene segment were excluded from the earlier analysis of approximately 560 of the donors. An earlier analysis of approximately 590 of the donors called V segments functional above 56.7% productive rearrangements and segregating when the between-donor standard deviation exceeded 5%. A statistical classification framework was built to diagnose cytomegalovirus status from the catalog of TCR beta chain sequences. A later analysis assigned V and J genes by comparing TCR nucleotide sequences with IMGT/GENE-DB human TR gene sequences. Using the TCRdist pipeline, a later analysis assigned CDR3 sequences along with most-parsimonious VDJ recombination scenarios. In a later analysis, every TCR beta chain was defined by the combination of its CDR3 amino acid sequence and its V-gene family, and reads without a unique V-gene family were dropped. To address suspected cross-contamination and a sequencing artifact, a later analysis removed approximately 600 highly shared, low-generation-probability nucleotide sequences. In a later analysis, a clonal expansion index was calculated for each public chain from normalized within-repertoire ranks of inferred template counts. In a later analysis, generation probabilities were computed with a VDJ recombination model fitted to out-of-frame rearrangements, and the resulting probabilities were checked against IGoR. Hypergeometric tests were used in a later analysis to score TCR-TCR, TCR-HLA and TCR-CMV co-occurrence, with a repertoire-size bias correction applied to the TCR pairs. False discovery rates were estimated in a later analysis by permuting HLA or CMV assignments 20 times. In a later analysis, co-occurring TCRs were grouped using DBSCAN, and TCRdist sequence similarity was added for clustering within HLA-allele-positive subsets. Co-occurrence clustering excluded repertoires with fewer than 30,000 or more than 120,000 public chains, plus five with anomalous nucleotide sharing. This is the immuneACCESS table as TCRdb keeps it, with only in-frame sequences that have V and J called. A part of the clones is gone; compared with another copy, unresolved V genes explain less than half, and the rest is unexplained. That table gives V, J and clone size, and the DNA gave D and trimming. This sample gives about 62,000 clones in total; approximately 78% of them show up just once. The top ten constitute more than 7.5% of the sample.

The cohort was made up of 650 to 700 healthy bone marrow donors. At the time of sampling, all cohort members were nominally healthy, though unrecorded immune exposures were likely present. The donor tested CMV seronegative and was one of the 352 seronegative cohort members. Each donor provided a peripheral blood sample, and peripheral blood mononuclear cells were used for TCR beta sequencing. The Qiagen DNeasy Blood Extraction Kit was used to extract genomic DNA from the blood cell samples. Turning to this clone: The clone's antigen remains unknown. It has no much larger one-base neighbor in the sample; base qualities were not kept.

The rearrangement joined TRBV11-3 to TRBJ2-3; a weak D assignment points to TRBD1 (6 bases agree). The receptor was isolated from a man aged 35-49 years in good health and CMV-seronegative. The sample taken for sequencing was PBMCs. The nucleotides are TGTGCCAGCAGCGCCCGGGACACCACAGATACGCAGTATTTT. Its protein is CASSARDTTDTQYF.